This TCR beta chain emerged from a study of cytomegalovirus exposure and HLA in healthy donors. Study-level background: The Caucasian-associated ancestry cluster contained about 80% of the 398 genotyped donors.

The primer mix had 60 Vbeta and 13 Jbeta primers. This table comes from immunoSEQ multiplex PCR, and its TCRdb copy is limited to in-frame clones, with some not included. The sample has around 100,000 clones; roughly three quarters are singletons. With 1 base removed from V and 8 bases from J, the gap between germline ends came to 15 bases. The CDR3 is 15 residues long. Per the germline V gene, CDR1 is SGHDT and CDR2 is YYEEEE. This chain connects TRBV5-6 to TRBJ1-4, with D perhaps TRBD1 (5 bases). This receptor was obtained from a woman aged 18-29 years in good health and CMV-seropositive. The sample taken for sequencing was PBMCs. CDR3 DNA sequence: TGTGCCAGCAGCTTGCGTTCAGGGATGGAGGAAAAACTGTTTTTT. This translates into CASSLRSGMEEKLFF.